The 29 T cell receptor beta chains listed next were all sequenced from one sample in a study of T-cell reconstitution after alpha-beta-depleted transplantation in children (TCRdb year 2016). The treatment or condition tag for this specimen amounts to: allogeneic hematopoietic cell transplantation with graft depleted of TCRalphabeta T cells and CD19 B cells. The library was produced with PCR. The data were produced on an Illumina HiSeq 2500. Molecular barcoding was employed in the preparation of TCR libraries, with unique molecular identifiers being used to normalize TCRbeta repertoire quantification. TCRdb handled the public reads itself, with Q25 trimming in fastp and clone calling in MiXCR, and kept productive beta chains. Identical CDR3 protein sequences are pooled into one entry, listed with their most common genes and DNA. The sample has 750,000 to 950,000 distinct CDR3 sequences on record, 16% of them singletons. The top ten clones comprise 5% of the sample.

The source was PBMCs, mostly from graft donor cells, collected 360 days after TCRalphabeta/CD19-depleted stem cell transplant. The receptors derive from a male patient aged 10 to 17 who had a stem cell transplant for acute lymphoblastic leukemia, so the T cells may come from the graft donor.

This chain connects TRBV29-1 to TRBJ2-7, with D perhaps TRBD1 (6 bases). The CDR3 length is 14 residues. Germline-derived CDR1 and CDR2 are SQVTM and ANQGSEA. Trimming removed 4 bases from V and 5 bases from J, with 18 bases in between. CDR3 nucleotides: TGCAGCGTTGCCCCGGACTCTGGGGGCCACGAGCAGTACTTC. Its translation: CSVAPDSGGHEQYF.

This clonotype was observed at least ten times. The chain employs TRBV28 and TRBJ2-7, with TRBD1 matching 11 bases. The junction had 3 bases not matched to a gene; V was cut back by 6 bases and J by 2 bases. Per the germline V gene, CDR1 is MDHEN and CDR2 is SYDVKM. This CDR3 contains 14 residues. The CDR3 DNA reads as TGTGCCAGCAGGCTGGACAGGGGGCCCTACGAGCAGTACTTC. Its translation is CASRLDRGPYEQYF.

This clonotype appeared a few times. The rearrangement uses TRBV5-1 and TRBJ2-3, with 11 positions matching TRBD1. Germline-derived CDR1 and CDR2 are SGHRS and YFSETQ. The CDR3 length is 14 residues. The V gene end was trimmed by 5 bases and the J gene end by 6 bases; junction bases not matched to a gene: 5. For the CDR3, the DNA is TGCGCCAGCAGGAGGACAGGGGGCAGGGATACGCAGTATTTT. As protein: CASRRTGGRDTQYF.

This clonotype showed up just a few times. This chain links TRBV7-6 with TRBJ2-3; 12 bases agree with TRBD2. CDR1 is SGHVS, CDR2 FNYEAQ, per germline. The ends lost 4 bases at V and 6 bases at J; junction bases unmatched: 14. The CDR3 has 18 residues. The CDR3 here is CASSSPIGLAGPGDTQYF. CDR3 DNA sequence: TGTGCCAGCAGCTCCCCTATAGGACTAGCGGGGCCGGGGGATACGCAGTATTTT.

This clonotype has just a few counts. The DNA for the CDR3 is TGCGCCAGCAGCCAAGATCCCAGGTACGAGCAGTACTTC. Its protein is CASSQDPRYEQYF. The V gene is TRBV4-1, the J gene TRBJ2-7; D not certain. The CDR3 has 13 residues. With 0 bases removed from V and 4 bases from J, the gap between germline ends came to 7 bases. Germline V gene lookup returns CDR1 MGHRA and CDR2 YSYEKL.

This clonotype has at least ten counts. The V gene is TRBV12-3 or TRBV12-4, the J gene TRBJ2-3; D is possibly TRBD2 (6 bases). The ends were cut back, 4 bases at V and 7 bases at J, with 12 bases in the middle. The CDR3 is 13 residues long. The CDR3 is CASSSLALNTQYF. The CDR3, as DNA: TGTGCCAGCAGTTCGCTAGCGCTAAATACGCAGTATTTT.

Written as DNA, the CDR3 is TGTGCCAGCAGTTTGGTGGGGACTAACTATGGCTACACCTTC. This codes for CASSLVGTNYGYTF. The chain carries TRBV27 and TRBJ1-2; D is undetermined. Trimming shortened V by 3 bases and J by 0 bases, and 8 bases separated the two germline ends. CDR1 is MNHEY and CDR2 is SMNVEV in the germline V gene (reference sequence). This CDR3 has 14 amino acids.

This chain uses TRBV12-3 or TRBV12-4 with TRBJ1-1; perhaps TRBD1 as D (5 bases). This CDR3 spans 14 amino acids. Trimming removed 6 bases from V and 5 bases from J, with 16 bases in between. The CDR3 spells CASRYMEGKTEAFF. DNA of the CDR3: TGTGCCAGCAGGTATATGGAGGGGAAGACTGAAGCTTTCTTT.

The chain links TRBV29-1 to TRBJ1-1, with D unclear. This CDR3 spans 13 amino acids. Trimming took off 5 bases at V and 0 bases at J, with 10 bases between the two ends. From germline, CDR1 is SQVTM and CDR2 ANQGSEA. CDR3 sequence (DNA): TGCAGCGTTTCAGGAATCATGAACACTGAAGCTTTCTTT. Protein sequence: CSVSGIMNTEAFF.

The V gene is TRBV19, the J gene TRBJ2-7, with 14 positions matching TRBD2. Germline V lookup: CDR1 LNHDA, CDR2 SQIVND (reference sequence). J lost 2 bases, V lost 7 bases, and 4 bases had no gene match. The CDR3 runs to 15 residues. CDR3 residues: CASNPGLAGAYEQYF. Written as DNA, the CDR3 is TGTGCCAGTAACCCGGGACTAGCGGGAGCCTACGAGCAGTACTTC.

The gene calls are TRBV20-1 and TRBJ2-7, with D unresolved. The CDR3 contains 16 residues. The germline V gene encodes CDR1 DFQATT and CDR2 SNEGSKA (reference sequence). The V and J ends lost 6 bases and 0 bases respectively, with 21 bases between them. DNA for the CDR3: TGCAGTGCCACCTTTCCCCTCTTCCTACACTCCTACGAGCAGTACTTC. This gives the protein CSATFPLFLHSYEQYF.

This clonotype was observed at least ten times. V is TRBV6-1 and J is TRBJ2-5; 7 bases map to TRBD1. This CDR3 is built from 14 residues. Trimming took 5 bases from V and 1 from J; bases not matched to a gene: 4. Looked up from germline, CDR1 is MNHNS and CDR2 is SASEGT. The chain's CDR3 is CASSLTGAQETQYF. The CDR3 DNA follows: TGTGCCAGCAGTCTCACAGGGGCCCAAGAGACCCAGTACTTC.

There are a few counts of this clonotype. This sequence joins TRBV27 and TRBJ2-3; D may match TRBD1 or TRBD2 (5 bases each). The CDR3 is 15 amino acids. Germline CDR1 and CDR2: MNHEY and SMNVEV (reference sequence). Trimming removed 10 bases from V and 2 bases from J, with 19 bases in between. The DNA of the CDR3 is TGTGCCAAGGGGACCCGGTGGGGGTACACAGATACGCAGTATTTT. Translating it yields CAKGTRWGYTDTQYF.

The chain couples TRBV5-1 to TRBJ2-5, with TRBD2 matching over 11 bases. The V segment lost 0 bases and the J segment 5 bases; nucleotides outside the gene matches: 6. The CDR3 consists of 16 residues. CDR1 SGHRS and CDR2 YFSETQ come from the germline V gene. Here the CDR3 reads CASSLAVLAGDETQYF. In DNA form, the CDR3 reads TGCGCCAGCAGCTTGGCGGTACTAGCGGGAGATGAGACCCAGTACTTC.

The table lists this clonotype with a few counts. The rearrangement uses TRBV5-1 and TRBJ2-1; the D is unclear. The V gene's germline CDR1 is SGHRS and CDR2 YFSETQ. This CDR3 has 15 residues. V was clipped by 0 bases and J by 3 bases, with 10 bases between them. The CDR3 nucleotides are TGCGCCAGCAGCTTGGATTTTACTTACTACAATGAGCAGTTCTTC. Amino acids: CASSLDFTYYNEQFF.

This clonotype was counted only a few times. The V call is TRBV5-1, the J call TRBJ1-1; D is unresolved. The CDR3 loop spans 14 amino acids. Germline V CDR1 and CDR2: SGHRS, YFSETQ. The V end lost 3 bases, the J end lost 5 bases, and 14 bases lay between the germline ends. CDR3 in DNA: TGCGCCAGCAGCTCCCGACGGGAGAGGACTGAAGCTTTCTTT. Protein product: CASSSRRERTEAFF.

The CDR3 DNA sequence: TGTGCCAGCAGCAAAAACTGGACTACCCGAGAGACCCAGTACTTC. This codes for CASSKNWTTRETQYF. J is TRBJ2-5 and V is TRBV21-1; the table's D call of TRBD2 was not tested on the DNA. TRBV21-1 is noted as a pseudogene. CDR3 length: 15 residues.

This chain links TRBV2 with TRBJ2-1; 10 bases agree with TRBD1. The CDR3 is 15 amino acids. Germline V gene data show CDR1 as SNHLY and CDR2 as FYNNEI. V gave up 6 bases and J gave up 4 bases; unmatched junction bases: 6. The CDR3 region has the DNA TGTGCCAGCAGGACGGGACAGGGGATATACAATGAGCAGTTCTTC. It translates to CASRTGQGIYNEQFF.

DNA of the CDR3: TGCGCCAGCAGCCCCCGACCCATTCTAGTCTCCCCCGGGGAGCTGTTTTTT. It codes for CASSPRPILVSPGELFF. The chain carries TRBV4-1 and TRBJ2-2; D unresolved. The CDR3 length is 17 residues. V was pared by 4 bases and J by 6 bases, with 21 bases between. Germline CDR1 and CDR2: MGHRA and YSYEKL.

The table lists this clonotype with a few counts. V and J are TRBV5-1 and TRBJ1-2; 9 nucleotides match TRBD1. CDR3 size: 16 residues. Germline CDR1 SGHRS, CDR2 YFSETQ. The junction had 11 bases not matched to a gene; V was cut back by 2 bases and J by 6 bases. Here the CDR3 DNA reads TGCGCCAGCAGCTTTATGTCGGGACAGGGATTGGATGGCTACACCTTC. Residues: CASSFMSGQGLDGYTF.

In this sample, this clonotype turned up many times. The chain uses TRBV29-1 and TRBJ2-5, with 9 bases lining up with TRBD1. Germline V gene lookup returns CDR1 SQVTM and CDR2 ANQGSEA. This CDR3 is built from 15 residues. J lost 5 bases, V lost 3 bases, and 10 bases had no gene match. CDR3 DNA sequence: TGCAGCGTTGAGTTTTCCGGGACAGGGAGGGAGACCCAGTACTTC. Protein sequence: CSVEFSGTGRETQYF.

This clonotype was seen more than once but under ten times. V and J are TRBV11-2 and TRBJ2-7; a possible D gene is TRBD2 (6 bases). CDR1 and CDR2 (germline): SGHAT, FQNNGV. V was trimmed by 5 bases and J by 1 base, leaving 12 bases between them. This CDR3 region has 14 residues. The CDR3 region is CASSETSRSYEQYF. The CDR3 nucleotides read TGTGCCAGCAGCGAGACTAGTCGGTCCTACGAGCAGTACTTC.

This chain connects TRBV5-1 to TRBJ2-1; 7 bases map to TRBD2. The CDR3 has 14 residues. Germline CDR1 and CDR2: SGHRS and YFSETQ. Trimming took 0 bases from V and 12 from J; bases not matched to a gene: 9. The CDR3: CASSLAAGGVAQFF. CDR3 DNA sequence: TGCGCCAGCAGCTTGGCCGCTGGGGGGGTTGCGCAGTTCTTC.

This sequence joins TRBV18 and TRBJ2-1; D remains ambiguous. The CDR3 sequence is 16 residues long. V was pared by 8 bases and J by 4 bases, with 21 bases between. CDR1 and CDR2 (germline): KGHSH, LQKENI. The CDR3 DNA follows: TGTGCCAGCCTCCTCCATGGCGCTAACGGTTACAATGAGCAGTTCTTC. Translation: CASLLHGANGYNEQFF.

The chain joins TRBV29-1 to TRBJ1-2, with 7 bases fitting TRBD1. Germline lookup yields CDR1 SQVTM and CDR2 ANQGSEA. The CDR3 has 12 amino acids. After removal of 6 bases from V and 4 bases from J, the junction contained 5 bases not matched to a gene. CDR3 bases: TGCAGCGTACGACAGGGCAGCTATGGCTACACCTTC. This encodes CSVRQGSYGYTF. The full variable domain, completed using reference TRBV29-1 and TRBJ1-2, is SAVISQKPSRDICQRGTSLTIQCQVDSQVTMMFWYRQQPGQSLTLIATANQGSEATYESGFVIDKFPISRPNLTFSTLTVSNMSPEDSSIYLCSVRQGSYGYTFGSGTRLTVV.

V gene TRBV4-2 combines with J gene TRBJ2-3; TRBD2 aligns across 8 bases. The CDR3 contains 17 residues. Germline lookup yields CDR1 LGHNA and CDR2 YNFKEQ. The V and J ends lost 0 bases and 3 bases, in that order; junction bases with no gene match: 8. The CDR3 DNA reads TGTGCCAGCAGCCAAGATGAACTAGCGGATATAACAGATACGCAGTATTTT. This encodes CASSQDELADITDTQYF.

This clonotype was recorded many times. The chain recombines TRBV5-1 with TRBJ1-1; D unclear. The CDR3 is 14 amino acids. The germline V gene has CDR1 SGHRS and CDR2 YFSETQ. V shed 2 bases and J shed 2 bases, with 10 bases lying between them. Here the CDR3 reads CASSFQRINTEAFF. In DNA form, the CDR3 reads TGCGCCAGCAGCTTTCAGCGAATCAACACTGAAGCTTTCTTT.

The chain couples TRBV3-1 to TRBJ2-7, with 9 bases aligning to TRBD2. The CDR3 has 14 amino acids. Germline trimming cut 6 bases from V and 9 bases from J; bases unmatched to any gene: 12. The germline CDR1 and CDR2 sequences are LGHDT and YNNKEL (reference sequence). The CDR3 bases are TGTGCCAGCAGTCTAGCGGGACTCTTCTTCCCGCAGTACTTC. It yields the protein CASSLAGLFFPQYF.

The chain employs TRBV28 and TRBJ1-3; 8 nucleotides line up with TRBD1. V gave up 6 bases and J gave up 5 bases; unmatched junction bases: 15. Germline V gives CDR1 MDHEN, CDR2 SYDVKM. The CDR3 runs to 17 residues. CDR3 residues: CASRTRTGMENRNTIYF. CDR3 coding DNA: TGTGCCAGCAGGACCCGGACAGGGATGGAAAATCGAAACACCATATATTTT.